Shown below are 2 T cell receptor beta chains from a single sample sequenced in a study of T cells expressing NK-cell markers. TCRdb reworked the 5' RACE reads into one entry per CDR3 protein, no DNA. This specimen shows some 600,000 distinct CDR3 sequences; the ten leading clones hold 3% to 4.5%. The sequenced sample consisted of blood T cells: a sorted CD56 or NKG2C T cell subset, CD4+ or CD8+ T cells, or bulk PBMC T cells (not recorded which). These TCRs come from a man younger than 35 in good health.

The V and J genes are TRBV6-2 or TRBV6-3 and TRBJ2-7. This CDR3 region has 14 residues. Per germline, CDR1 MNHEY and CDR2 SVGEGT. This CDR3 is CASSPSGRSNEQYF.

The J gene is TRBJ2-1, the V gene TRBV12-3 or TRBV12-4; the D call of TRBD2 rests on TCRdb alone, since no DNA is present to check it. This CDR3 is 16 amino acids long. The CDR3 sequence: CASSGTSGNTIHEQFF.